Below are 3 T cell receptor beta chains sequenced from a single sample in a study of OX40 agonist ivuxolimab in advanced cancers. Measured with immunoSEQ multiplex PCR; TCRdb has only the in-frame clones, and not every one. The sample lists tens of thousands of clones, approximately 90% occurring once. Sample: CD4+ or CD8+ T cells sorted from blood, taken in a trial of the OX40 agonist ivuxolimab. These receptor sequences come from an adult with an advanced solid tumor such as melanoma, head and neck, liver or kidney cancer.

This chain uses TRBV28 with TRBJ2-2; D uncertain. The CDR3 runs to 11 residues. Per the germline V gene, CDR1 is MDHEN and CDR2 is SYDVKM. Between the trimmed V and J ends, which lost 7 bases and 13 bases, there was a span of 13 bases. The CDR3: CASKSGGVLFF. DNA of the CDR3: TGTGCCAGCAAGTCCGGTGGAGTGCTGTTTTTT. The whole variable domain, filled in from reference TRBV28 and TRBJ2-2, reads DVKVTQSSRYLVKRTGEKVFLECVQDMDHENMFWYRQDPGLGLRLIYFSYDVKMKEKGDIPEGYSVSREKKERFSLILESASTNQTSMYLCASKSGGVLFFGEGSRLTVL.

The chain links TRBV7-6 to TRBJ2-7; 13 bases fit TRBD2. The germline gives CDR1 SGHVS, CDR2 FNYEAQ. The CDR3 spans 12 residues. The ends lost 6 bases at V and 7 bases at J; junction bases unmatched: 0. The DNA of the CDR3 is TGTGCCAGCAGGGGACTAGCGGGGGAGCAGTACTTC. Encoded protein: CASRGLAGEQYF.

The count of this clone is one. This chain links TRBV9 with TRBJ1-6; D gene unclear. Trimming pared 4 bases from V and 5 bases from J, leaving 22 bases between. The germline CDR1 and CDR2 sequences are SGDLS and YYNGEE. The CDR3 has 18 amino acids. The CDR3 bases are TGTGCCAGCAGCCCCACCTTTATAGCAGGAGAACATAATTCACCCCTCCACTTT. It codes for CASSPTFIAGEHNSPLHF.